This T cell receptor beta chain was sequenced during a study of human T cells and chemical hapten exposure. Study information: Upper-back patch tests with 0.01% DPC were read at 6 days.

In regard to this clonotype: Its antigen is unknown.

Time point in this sample: patch test 1, 2 weeks after DPC sensitization. Treatment defined: therapeutic diphenylcyclopropenone sensitization with weekly scalp DPC. Per the original methods: Individual samples carried between roughly 23,224 and 700,000 TCRs, with 95,638 as the median. Each CDR3 protein is one row after TCRdb ran MiXCR on the RACE reads. These V and J calls rely on TCRdb rather than the paper's analysis. The repertoire holds more than 150,000 distinct CDR3 sequences, with about 14% as singletons. Germline assignment: CDR1 ENHRY and CDR2 SYGVKD. The CDR3 totals 13 residues. With 0 bases removed from V and 5 bases from J, the gap between germline ends came to 4 bases. The study's findings and limits: Following DPC sensitization, TCRs present above 1 in 1000 frequency showed no change.

The genes are TRBV10-3 and TRBJ2-2; no clear D. This receptor was obtained from a woman aged 25 to 39 with alopecia areata. Some clones in this sample may be carry-over from other donors' samples. The sample consisted of whole blood, taken in connection with sensitization to the hapten diphenylcyclopropenone (DPC). The CDR3 DNA sequence: TGTGCCATCAGTGAGTCGATGACCGGGGAGCTGTTTTTT. Protein product: CAISESMTGELFF.